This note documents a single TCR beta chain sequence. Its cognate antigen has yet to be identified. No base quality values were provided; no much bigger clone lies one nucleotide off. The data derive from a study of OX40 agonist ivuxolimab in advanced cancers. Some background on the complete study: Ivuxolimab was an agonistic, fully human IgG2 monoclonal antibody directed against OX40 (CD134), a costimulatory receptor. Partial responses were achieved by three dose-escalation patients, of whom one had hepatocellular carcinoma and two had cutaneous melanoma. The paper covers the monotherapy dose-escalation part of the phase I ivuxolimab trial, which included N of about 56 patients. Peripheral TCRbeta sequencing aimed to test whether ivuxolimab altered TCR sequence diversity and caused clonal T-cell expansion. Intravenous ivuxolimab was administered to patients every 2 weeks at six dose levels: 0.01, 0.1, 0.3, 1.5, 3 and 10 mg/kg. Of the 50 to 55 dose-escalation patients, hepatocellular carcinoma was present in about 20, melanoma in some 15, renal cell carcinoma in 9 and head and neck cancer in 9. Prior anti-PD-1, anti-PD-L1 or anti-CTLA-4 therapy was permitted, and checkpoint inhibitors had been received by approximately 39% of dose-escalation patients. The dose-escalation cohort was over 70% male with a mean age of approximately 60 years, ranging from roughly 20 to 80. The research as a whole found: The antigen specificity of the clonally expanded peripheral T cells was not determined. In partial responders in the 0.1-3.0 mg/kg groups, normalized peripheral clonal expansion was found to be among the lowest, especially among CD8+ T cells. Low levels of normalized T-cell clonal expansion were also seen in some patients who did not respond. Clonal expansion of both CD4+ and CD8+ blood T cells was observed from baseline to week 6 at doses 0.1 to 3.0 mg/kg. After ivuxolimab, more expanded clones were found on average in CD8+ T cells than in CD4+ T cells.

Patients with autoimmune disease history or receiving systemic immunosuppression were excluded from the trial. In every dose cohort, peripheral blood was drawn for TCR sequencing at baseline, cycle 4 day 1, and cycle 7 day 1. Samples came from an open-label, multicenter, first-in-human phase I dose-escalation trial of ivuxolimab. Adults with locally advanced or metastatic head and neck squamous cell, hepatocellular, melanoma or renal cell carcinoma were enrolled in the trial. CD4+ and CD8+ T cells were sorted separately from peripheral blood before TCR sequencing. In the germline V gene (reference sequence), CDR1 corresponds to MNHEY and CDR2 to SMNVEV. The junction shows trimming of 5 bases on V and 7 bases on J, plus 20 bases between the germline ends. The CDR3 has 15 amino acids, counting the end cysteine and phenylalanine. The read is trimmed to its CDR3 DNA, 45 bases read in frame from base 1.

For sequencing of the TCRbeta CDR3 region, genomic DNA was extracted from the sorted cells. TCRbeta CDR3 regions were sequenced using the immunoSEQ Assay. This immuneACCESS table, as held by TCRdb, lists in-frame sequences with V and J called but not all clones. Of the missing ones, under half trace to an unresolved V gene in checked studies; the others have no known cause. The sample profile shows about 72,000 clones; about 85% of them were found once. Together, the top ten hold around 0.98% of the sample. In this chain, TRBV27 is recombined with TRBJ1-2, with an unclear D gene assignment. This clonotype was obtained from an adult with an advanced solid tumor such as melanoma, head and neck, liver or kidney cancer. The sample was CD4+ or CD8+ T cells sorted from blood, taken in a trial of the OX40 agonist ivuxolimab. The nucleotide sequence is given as TGTGCCAGCAGTCTACGTCTCGGGAGGGTTGGTGGCTACACCTTC. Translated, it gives CASSLRLGRVGGYTF.